One sample yielded the 17 T cell receptor beta chains listed below, sequenced in a study of cytomegalovirus exposure and HLA in healthy donors. Use of 60 Vbeta and 13 Jbeta primers characterized the PCR. Using immunoSEQ multiplex PCR, the repertoire was profiled, and TCRdb retains in-frame clones only, with some absent. The sample lists about 85,000 clones, about four fifths occurring once. The sample consisted of PBMCs. The receptors were gathered from a man aged 45 to 65 in good health and CMV-seropositive.

This chain uses TRBV30 with TRBJ2-5; 8 nucleotides line up with TRBD2. The germline V gene has CDR1 GTSNPN and CDR2 SVGIG (reference sequence). J was trimmed by 3 bases and V by 2 bases; bases with no gene match: 5. The CDR3 length is 14 residues. CDR3 in DNA: TGTGCCTGGAGTAGCGGACTAGCAGAAGAGACCCAGTACTTC. As protein: CAWSSGLAEETQYF.

This rearrangement joins TRBV5-4 to TRBJ2-1; 10 bases are a match to TRBD2. V dropped 4 bases and J dropped 7; count of bases not matched to a gene: 5. The CDR3 extends over 14 amino acids. The germline gives CDR1 SGHNT, CDR2 YYREEE (reference sequence). For the CDR3, the DNA is TGTGCCAGCAGCCCGGGGACTAGCGTTAATGAGCAGTTCTTC. Translation gives CASSPGTSVNEQFF.

This chain links TRBV5-6 with TRBJ1-2, with 7 bases that match TRBD1. Germline CDR1 is SGHDT and CDR2 is YYEEEE. The V gene end was trimmed by 4 bases and the J gene end by 5 bases; junction bases not matched to a gene: 8. This CDR3 is built from 14 residues. DNA of the CDR3: TGTGCCAGCAGCCCTGGCCGGGACAGTTATGGCTACACCTTC. Amino acid sequence: CASSPGRDSYGYTF.

This chain joins TRBV28 and TRBJ2-5; possibly TRBD2 for D (6 bases). The germline CDR1 and CDR2 sequences are MDHEN and SYDVKM. The length of the CDR3 is 16 residues. Trimming took 0 bases from V and 0 from J, leaving 11 bases between them. In nucleotides, the CDR3 is TGTGCCAGCAGTTTATGGGGAGGATCGTACCAAGAGACCCAGTACTTC. This codes for CASSLWGGSYQETQYF.

The V and J genes are TRBV27 and TRBJ2-7, with 7 bases that match TRBD1. This CDR3 comprises 14 residues. In germline, CDR1 is MNHEY, CDR2 SMNVEV (reference sequence). Trimming removed 5 bases from V and 5 bases from J; junction bases left unmatched: 9. The CDR3 sequence: CASSETGEWDEQYF. CDR3 sequence (DNA): TGTGCCAGCAGTGAAACAGGGGAGTGGGACGAGCAGTACTTC.

The chain combines TRBV4-1 with TRBJ1-2; 9 bases agree with TRBD1. This CDR3 contains 18 residues. V was pared by 2 bases and J by 0 bases, with 10 bases of the junction left unmatched. Germline V lookup: CDR1 MGHRA, CDR2 YSYEKL. As DNA, the CDR3 is TGCGCCAGCAGCCAAAAAAACGGACAGGGGCAAGCTAACTATGGCTACACCTTC. It translates to CASSQKNGQGQANYGYTF.

The chain combines TRBV4-2 with TRBJ1-3, with D possibly TRBD1 on 5 matching bases. Trimming removed 0 bases from V and 0 bases from J, with 12 bases in between. The CDR3 spans 17 residues. In germline, CDR1 is LGHNA, CDR2 YNFKEQ. The CDR3 nucleotides read TGTGCCAGCAGCCAAGATAGTACAGGCCACTCTGGAAACACCATATATTTT. It encodes CASSQDSTGHSGNTIYF.

This clone was detected only once. The J gene is TRBJ2-3, the V gene TRBV30; 9 bases agree with TRBD1. The CDR3 totals 15 residues. V lost 2 bases to trimming and J lost 1 base; unmatched junction nucleotides: 4. Germline-derived CDR1 and CDR2 are GTSNPN and SVGIG (reference sequence). The CDR3 protein is CAWSPGTGRTDTQYF. CDR3 DNA: TGTGCCTGGAGTCCCGGGACAGGGCGCACAGATACGCAGTATTTT.

With regard to this clone: The junction departs from germline at one end; a sequencing error may be responsible. The V and J genes are TRBV7-9 and TRBJ2-1; the D is unclear. CDR3 length: 15 residues. CDR1 and CDR2 (germline): SEHNR, FQNEAQ (reference sequence). CDR3 amino acids: CSSSFIAPTGNEQFF. CDR3 in DNA: TGTTCCAGCAGCTTTATCGCCCCGACTGGCAATGAGCAGTTCTTC.

This clone appeared a few times. The J gene is TRBJ2-5, the V gene TRBV14; D unresolved. Germline CDR1 SGHDN, CDR2 FVKESK. The CDR3 covers 12 residues. V was shortened by 6 bases and J by 2 bases, with 7 bases between the two germline ends. Here the CDR3 DNA reads TGTGCCAGCAGTGGCTTTCAAGAGACCCAGTACTTC. This encodes CASSGFQETQYF.

V and J are TRBV10-3 and TRBJ1-1, with a tentative D call TRBD1 (6 bases). The germline V and J ends were trimmed by 5 bases and 1 base, with 8 bases remaining between them. Per the germline V gene, CDR1 is ENHRY and CDR2 is SYGVKD. The CDR3 has 13 amino acids. DNA for the CDR3: TGTGCCATCAGTACACAGGGGAACACTGAAGCTTTCTTT. This gives the protein CAISTQGNTEAFF.

This clone was seen a handful of times. This chain joins TRBV9 and TRBJ2-2; 10 nucleotides line up with TRBD2. The V and J ends lost 1 base and 5 bases, in that order; junction bases with no gene match: 2. The CDR3 has 15 amino acids. The germline V gene encodes CDR1 SGDLS and CDR2 YYNGEE. The CDR3 coding sequence is TGTGCCAGCAGCGTAAGCGGGAGGGATACCGGGGAGCTGTTTTTT. As protein: CASSVSGRDTGELFF.

CDR3 loop: CASSFQVDTEAFF. The CDR3 DNA is TGTGCCAGCAGCTTTCAGGTAGACACTGAAGCTTTCTTT. The chain is built from TRBV7-3 and TRBJ1-1, with D unresolved. The CDR3 sequence is 13 residues long. Germline assignment: CDR1 SGHTA and CDR2 FQGTGA. The V gene lost 3 bases and the J gene lost 3 bases, with 8 bases spanning the gap.

The rearrangement links TRBV27 to TRBJ1-6; D remains ambiguous. Germline loops: CDR1 MNHEY, CDR2 SMNVEV (reference sequence). This CDR3 is built from 13 residues. V gave up 3 bases and J gave up 8 bases, with 8 bases separating them. CDR3 residues: CASSFIADSPLHF. In DNA form, the CDR3 reads TGTGCCAGCAGTTTTATAGCGGATTCACCCCTCCACTTT.

The J gene is TRBJ1-2, the V gene TRBV5-1; TRBD1 agrees at 9 bases. CDR3 length equals 14 residues. With V trimmed by 4 bases and J by 4 bases, 5 bases remained unmatched. Germline V lookup: CDR1 SGHRS, CDR2 YFSETQ. CDR3 sequence (DNA): TGCGCCAGCAGCCGGGACAGGGCATCCTATGGCTACACCTTC. This encodes CASSRDRASYGYTF.

The rearrangement joins TRBV18 to TRBJ1-2; maybe TRBD1 (5 bases). This CDR3 region has 15 residues. Between the trimmed V and J ends, which lost 6 bases and 3 bases, there was a span of 17 bases. Germline lookup yields CDR1 KGHSH and CDR2 LQKENI. The CDR3 reads CASSPGPGGYYGYTF. The CDR3 region has the DNA TGTGCCAGCTCCCCTGGCCCGGGGGGATACTATGGCTACACCTTC.

This clone was observed once. J is TRBJ1-5 and V is TRBV18; D not certain. Germline V lookup: CDR1 KGHSH, CDR2 LQKENI. The CDR3 extends over 13 amino acids. The ends were cut back, 6 bases at V and 2 bases at J, with 8 bases in the middle. CDR3 in amino acids: CASSTERNQPQHF. The CDR3, as DNA: TGTGCCAGCTCCACAGAGCGCAATCAGCCCCAGCATTTT.